The present T cell receptor (beta chain) was sequenced within a study of T cells after yellow fever vaccination. Study outcomes and limitations: Across the CD4 and CD8 compartments, a small share of clonotypes was present in both. Clones from primary vaccination mostly reappeared after the booster (approximately 96% CD4, roughly 87% CD8). Within FACS-sorted repertoires, abundant clonotypes contaminating from the bulk population could be present.

The CDR3 loop spans 17 amino acids. Germline V CDR1 and CDR2: MDHEN, SYDVKM. V lost 6 bases to trimming and J lost 0 bases, with 17 bases between them. Conversion of TCR transcripts into cDNA relied on 5'RACE template switching, which added a universal primer site and UMIs. TCRdb re-analysed the 5' RACE reads in MiXCR, keeping a single row per CDR3 protein. The sample records a few hundred thousand distinct CDR3 sequences, approximately 4% being singletons. Note on this clonotype: What it recognizes is unknown.

J is TRBJ1-4 and V is TRBV28, with D perhaps matching TRBD1 (6 bases). The sequences come from PBMCs, collected 5 days after the yellow fever booster vaccination. This TCR was sampled from a man between 18 and 35 years old who received the YFV17D yellow fever vaccine. This CDR3 is CASSFFTDSATNEKLFF. The CDR3 DNA is TGTGCCAGCAGCTTTTTTACGGACAGTGCAACTAATGAAAAACTGTTTTTT.